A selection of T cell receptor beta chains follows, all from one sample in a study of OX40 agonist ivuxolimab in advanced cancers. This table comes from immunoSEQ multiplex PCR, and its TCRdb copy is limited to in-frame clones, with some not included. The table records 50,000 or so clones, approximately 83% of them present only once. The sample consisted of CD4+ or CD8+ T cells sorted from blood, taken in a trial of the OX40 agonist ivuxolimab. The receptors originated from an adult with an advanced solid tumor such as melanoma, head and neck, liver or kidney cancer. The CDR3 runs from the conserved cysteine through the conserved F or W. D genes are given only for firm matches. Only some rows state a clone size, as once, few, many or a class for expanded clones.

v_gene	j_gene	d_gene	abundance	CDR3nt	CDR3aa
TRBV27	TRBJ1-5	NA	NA	TGTGCCAGCAGTTTAATCGGGGCTGGCAATCAGCCCCAGCATTTT	CASSLIGAGNQPQHF
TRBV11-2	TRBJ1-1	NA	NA	TGTGCCAGCAGCCCCCTACCACATCAGAACACTGAAGCTTTCTTT	CASSPLPHQNTEAFF
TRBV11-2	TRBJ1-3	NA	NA	TGTGCCAGCAGTGCTGGGGTCTACAGGGTTTCTGGAAACACCATATATTTT	CASSAGVYRVSGNTIYF
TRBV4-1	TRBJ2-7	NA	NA	TGCGCCAGCAGCCACCCGCAGGGAAGCGAGCAGTACTTC	CASSHPQGSEQYF
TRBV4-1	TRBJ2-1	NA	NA	TGCGCCAGCAGCCAAGACAGGACCACTTACAATGAGCAGTTCTTC	CASSQDRTTYNEQFF
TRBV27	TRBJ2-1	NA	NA	TGTGCCAGCAGTTTCGGGGGTGAGCAGTTCTTC	CASSFGGEQFF
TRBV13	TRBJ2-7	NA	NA	TGTGCCAGCAGCTTAGGGGGCCACGAGCAGTACTTC	CASSLGGHEQYF
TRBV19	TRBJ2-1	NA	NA	TGTGCCAGTACCCCAAAGGGGGGGGGTTACAATGAGCAGTTCTTC	CASTPKGGGYNEQFF
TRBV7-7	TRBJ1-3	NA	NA	TGTGCCAGCAGCTTAGCAGGGACTGGAAACACCATATATTTT	CASSLAGTGNTIYF
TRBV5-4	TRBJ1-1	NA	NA	TGTGCCAGCAGCTCGGGGGAGGGAGACACTGAAGCTTTCTTT	CASSSGEGDTEAFF
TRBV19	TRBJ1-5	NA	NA	TGTGCCAGTAGTATAGATTTTTACAATCAGCCCCAGCATTTT	CASSIDFYNQPQHF
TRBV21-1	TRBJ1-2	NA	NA	TGTGCCAGCAGCCGACGGAATACCACTAACTATGGCTACACCTTC	CASSRRNTTNYGYTF
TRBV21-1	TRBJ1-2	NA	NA	TGTGCCAGCAGCAAAGGGTCCCGGGGGGGTAAAGTCGGCTACACCTTC	CASSKGSRGGKVGYTF
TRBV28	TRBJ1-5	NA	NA	TGTGCCAGCAGCCTATCAGGGGCAGGTCAGCCCCAGCATTTT	CASSLSGAGQPQHF
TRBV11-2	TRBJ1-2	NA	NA	TGTGCCAGCAGCTTAGTCCTAGGCCCTTTAGAAAGTGGCTACACCTTC	CASSLVLGPLESGYTF
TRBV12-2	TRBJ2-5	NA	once	TGTGCATTCCCGGGGGCGGGAGAGACCCAGTACTTC	CAFPGAGETQYF
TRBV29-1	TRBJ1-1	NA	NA	TGCAGCGCCGAAGGGGGTAGCACTGAAGCTTTCTTT	CSAEGGSTEAFF
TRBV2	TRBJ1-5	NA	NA	TGTGCCAGCAGTTATACAGGTAATAGCAATCAGCCCCAGCATTTT	CASSYTGNSNQPQHF
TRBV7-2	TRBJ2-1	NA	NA	TGTGCCATCCCCCGGGACGCCGTCGATGAGCAGTTCTTC	CAIPRDAVDEQFF
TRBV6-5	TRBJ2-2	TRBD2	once	TGTGCCAGCACGGGGGGTCCCGGGGAGCTGTTTTTT	CASTGGPGELFF
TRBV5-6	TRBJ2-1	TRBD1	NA	TGTGCCGACAATGCCGGGACAGGGGTAAATGAGCAGTTCTTC	CADNAGTGVNEQFF
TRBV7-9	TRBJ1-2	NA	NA	TGTGCCAGCAGCTTCGGAGGTCCGTCAGGCTACACCTTC	CASSFGGPSGYTF
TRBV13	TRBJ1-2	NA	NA	TGTGCCAGCAGCTTAGGCCGGCAGGGCGGCTATGGCTACACCTTC	CASSLGRQGGYGYTF
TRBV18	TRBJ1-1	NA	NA	TGTGCCAGCTACGAGCCAGGGGTTTTGGGTGAAGCTTTCTTT	CASYEPGVLGEAFF
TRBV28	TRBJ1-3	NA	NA	TGTGCCACCTCTTCTCCGACAGCCCGCTCTGGAAACACCATATATTTT	CATSSPTARSGNTIYF
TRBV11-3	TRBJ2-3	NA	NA	TGTGCCAGCAGCCACCGGGACGGCAGCACAGATACGCAGTATTTT	CASSHRDGSTDTQYF
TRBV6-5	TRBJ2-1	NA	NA	TGTGCCAGCAGTTACTCTGGTCTTGAGCAGTTCTTC	CASSYSGLEQFF
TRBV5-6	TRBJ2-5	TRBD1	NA	TGTGCCAGCAGCTTGGTGACAGGGGAAGAGACCCAGTACTTC	CASSLVTGEETQYF
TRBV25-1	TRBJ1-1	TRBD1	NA	TGTGCCACCCAGGGGGCTGAAGCTTTCTTT	CATQGAEAFF
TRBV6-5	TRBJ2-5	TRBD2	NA	TGTGCCAGCAGTTACCTGGGGGGGACTCAAGAGACCCAGTACTTC	CASSYLGGTQETQYF
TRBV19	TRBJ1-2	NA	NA	TGTGCCAGTAGCCCTTTCGGAGGGGTAGACTATGGCTACACCTTC	CASSPFGGVDYGYTF
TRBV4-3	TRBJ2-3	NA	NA	TGCGCCAGCAGCCCCCTCGGACCAGATACGCAGTATTTT	CASSPLGPDTQYF
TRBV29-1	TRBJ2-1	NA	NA	TGCAGCGTTGTTAGTGGGGGGGCCTATGAGCAGTTCTTC	CSVVSGGAYEQFF
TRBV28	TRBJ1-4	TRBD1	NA	TGTGCCAGCAGTTTAGTGGGACAGGGGGATGAAAAACTGTTTTTT	CASSLVGQGDEKLFF
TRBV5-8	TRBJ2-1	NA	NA	TGTGCCAGCAGCTTGTTAGCTAGTGAGCAGTTCTTC	CASSLLASEQFF
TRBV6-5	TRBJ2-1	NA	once	TGTGCCAGCAGCTCGGGGGCCCTGCAGTTCTTC	CASSSGALQFF
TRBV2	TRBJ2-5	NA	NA	TGTGCCAGCTTTATACGACAGAACCAAGAGACCCAGTACTTC	CASFIRQNQETQYF
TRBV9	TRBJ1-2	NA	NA	TGTGCCAGCAGTCTCTCTCGGACTGCAAACTATGGCTACACCTTC	CASSLSRTANYGYTF
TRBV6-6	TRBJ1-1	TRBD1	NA	TGTGCCAGCACCGATCCAGGGGGTCCTAGCGACACTGAAGCTTTCTTT	CASTDPGGPSDTEAFF
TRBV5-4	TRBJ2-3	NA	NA	TGTGCCAGCAGCCTGCTAGTGGGGGGCCCCGAGACAGATACGCAGTATTTT	CASSLLVGGPETDTQYF
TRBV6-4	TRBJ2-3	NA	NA	TGTGCCAGCAGTGACTCGGTGGTAGGGCCAGATACGCAGTATTTT	CASSDSVVGPDTQYF
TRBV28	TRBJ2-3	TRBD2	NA	TGTGCCAGCAGTTTGGAGACTAGCGGGGGGTCAAAATCTAGCACAGATACGCAGTATTTT	CASSLETSGGSKSSTDTQYF
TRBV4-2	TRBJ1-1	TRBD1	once	TGTGCCAGCAGCCCGCGGACAGGAATCGCCACTGAAGCTTTCTTT	CASSPRTGIATEAFF
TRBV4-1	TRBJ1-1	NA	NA	TGCGCCAGCAGCCCACCACCCGGGGAGCCCACACGACTGAACACTGAAGCTTTCTTT	CASSPPPGEPTRLNTEAFF
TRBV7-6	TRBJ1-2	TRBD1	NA	TGTGCCAGCAGCTTGGGGACAGGGGGCTACTATGGCTACACCTTC	CASSLGTGGYYGYTF